Below, 24 T cell receptor beta chains from the same sample are listed, as sequenced in a study of shared clonotypes between healthy human individuals. Measured with immunoSEQ multiplex PCR; TCRdb has only the in-frame clones, and not every one. The sample yields around 690,000 clones, 90% seen once. Sequencing was performed on memory CD8+ T cells from PBMCs. Subset reported: CD45RO+ cells pooled with CCR7-negative TemRA cells. The origin of the receptors is a man between 18 and 29 years old in good health. Some clones in this sample may be carry-over from other donors' samples.

V and J are TRBV4-1 and TRBJ1-5; tentative D call: TRBD1 (6 bases). CDR3 size: 11 residues. V lost 8 bases and J 12 bases, leaving 14 bases between the germline ends. Looked up from germline, CDR1 is MGHRA and CDR2 is YSYEKL. CDR3 nucleotide sequence: TGCGCCAGCGGGGACCGGGACAACCAGCATTTT. It translates to CASGDRDNQHF.

In this sample, this clone turned up a few times. DNA for the CDR3: TGTGCCACAAGGGGGGACTCTCGCACAGATACGCAGTATTTT. It translates to CATRGDSRTDTQYF. The genes are TRBV11-2 and TRBJ2-3; D may be TRBD1 or TRBD2 (6 bases each). The CDR3 runs 14 residues. The germline V and J ends were trimmed by 10 bases and 1 base, with 15 bases remaining between them. Germline V lookup: CDR1 SGHAT, CDR2 FQNNGV.

This clone was observed once. The chain employs TRBV7-3 and TRBJ2-1; maybe TRBD2 (6 bases). CDR3 size: 15 residues. Germline CDR1 reads SGHTA; CDR2 reads FQGTGA. V dropped 4 bases and J dropped 7 bases, with 17 bases sitting between them. CDR3 coding DNA: TGTGCCAGCAGCTCCTTGGGAGGACTCGCAAATGAGCAGTTCTTC. Its protein product is CASSSLGGLANEQFF.

This clone has only one observation. The chain has TRBV15 and TRBJ1-5; unclear D gene. Looked up from germline, CDR1 is LNHNV and CDR2 is YYDKDF (reference sequence). The CDR3 covers 15 residues. Deletions cut 3 bases from V and 7 bases from J, with 16 bases between. The CDR3 nucleotides read TGTGCCACCAGCAGTGAGGAGGTGGTAAGGCAGCCCCAGCATTTT. Translating it yields CATSSEEVVRQPQHF.

V is TRBV18 and J is TRBJ2-5; 8 nucleotides align to TRBD2. V was clipped by 8 bases and J by 7 bases; unmatched bases: 12. The CDR3 covers 14 residues. From germline, CDR1 is KGHSH and CDR2 LQKENI. The CDR3 sequence: CASRLAMMDLTQYF. The CDR3 DNA is TGTGCCAGCCGACTAGCGATGATGGATTTGACCCAGTACTTC.

The J gene is TRBJ1-1, the V gene TRBV28; TRBD1 aligns across 7 bases. Germline values: CDR1 MDHEN, CDR2 SYDVKM. The CDR3 length is 14 residues. J gave up 0 bases and V 7 bases, and 5 bases lay outside the gene matches. The CDR3 DNA reads as TGTGCCAGCACCCCAGGGGGAATGAACACTGAAGCTTTCTTT. It encodes CASTPGGMNTEAFF.

In regard to this clone: The same CDR3 also results from other DNA sequences found in this sample. The chain employs TRBV28 and TRBJ1-1, with 8 bases that match TRBD1. The CDR3 consists of 14 residues. Germline-derived CDR1 and CDR2 are MDHEN and SYDVKM. V lost 2 bases and J lost 1; bases outside the gene matches: 0. The CDR3 nucleotides are TGTGCCAGCAGTTTAGGACAGGGGAACACTGAAGCTTTCTTT. It translates to CASSLGQGNTEAFF.

A remark on this clone: This same CDR3 is encoded by further DNA sequences in the sample. This chain joins TRBV4-1 and TRBJ2-7; 13 bases align to TRBD2. Looked up from germline, CDR1 is MGHRA and CDR2 is YSYEKL. The CDR3 is 15 amino acids. Losses at the gene ends were 2 bases for V and 4 bases for J; bases not matched to a gene: 2. The CDR3 sequence is CASSQRTSGSYEQYF. The CDR3 DNA reads as TGCGCCAGCAGCCAACGGACTAGCGGGAGTTACGAGCAGTACTTC.

The chain has TRBV27 and TRBJ1-5; D remains ambiguous. The CDR3 sequence is 15 residues long. Looked up from germline, CDR1 is MNHEY and CDR2 is SMNVEV (reference sequence). The germline V and J ends were trimmed by 7 bases and 2 bases, with 15 bases remaining between them. The CDR3 loop reads CASTALGAGNQPQHF. The CDR3 DNA sequence: TGTGCCAGCACAGCCCTGGGCGCCGGCAATCAGCCCCAGCATTTT.

The chain joins TRBV30 to TRBJ2-7; 10 bases are shared with TRBD2. The CDR3 loop spans 15 amino acids. Germline trimming cut 2 bases from V and 3 bases from J; bases unmatched to any gene: 7. Germline lookup yields CDR1 GTSNPN and CDR2 SVGIG (reference sequence). The chain's CDR3 is CAWSFLAGEFYEQYF. CDR3 nucleotides: TGTGCCTGGAGTTTTCTAGCGGGAGAGTTCTACGAGCAGTACTTC.

The chain has TRBV5-6 and TRBJ1-3; no definite D call. The CDR3 is 13 residues long. Germline CDR1 SGHDT, CDR2 YYEEEE. The V gene lost 4 bases and the J gene lost 4 bases, with 9 bases spanning the gap. CDR3 DNA: TGTGCCAGCAGCCGATTAAGAGGAAACACCATATATTTT. This translates into CASSRLRGNTIYF.

The DNA for the CDR3 is TGCGCCAGCAGCTTTCAGGGGGTGGGCTCCTACGAGCAGTACTTC. Translated, it gives CASSFQGVGSYEQYF. The chain joins TRBV5-1 to TRBJ2-7; TRBD1 agrees at 7 bases. Trimming removed 2 bases from V and 0 bases from J; junction bases left unmatched: 5. Germline V gene data show CDR1 as SGHRS and CDR2 as YFSETQ. The CDR3 loop spans 15 amino acids.

The gene calls are TRBV28 and TRBJ2-7, with D maybe TRBD2 (5 bases). V gave up 5 bases and J gave up 4 bases, with 12 bases separating them. CDR1 is MDHEN and CDR2 is SYDVKM in the germline V gene. The CDR3 sequence is 13 residues long. CDR3 region: CASSPRGWYEQYF. DNA for the CDR3: TGTGCCAGCAGTCCCCGGGGATGGTACGAGCAGTACTTC.

The chain has TRBV27 and TRBJ1-2, with D possibly TRBD1 on 5 matching bases. With 2 bases removed from V and 3 bases from J, the gap between germline ends came to 13 bases. This CDR3 spans 15 amino acids. Germline lookup yields CDR1 MNHEY and CDR2 SMNVEV (reference sequence). In DNA form, the CDR3 reads TGTGCCAGCAGTTTACGGGGCAGTAACTACTATGGCTACACCTTC. Protein sequence: CASSLRGSNYYGYTF.

The chain combines TRBV11-2 with TRBJ2-7; possible D gene TRBD2, 6 bases. The CDR3 consists of 15 residues. Germline V gene lookup returns CDR1 SGHAT and CDR2 FQNNGV. The V end was cut by 5 bases, the J end by 5 bases, with 19 bases between. CDR3 in amino acids: CASSPSGGRLNEQYF. The CDR3 coding sequence is TGTGCCAGCAGCCCCTCCGGAGGGCGCCTGAACGAGCAGTACTTC.

Notes on this clone: Other DNA sequences of this sample code for an identical CDR3. The genes are TRBV5-6 and TRBJ2-7, with D maybe TRBD2 (5 bases). V lost 4 bases and J lost 0, with 5 bases in between. From germline, CDR1 is SGHDT and CDR2 YYEEEE. CDR3 length equals 12 residues. This CDR3 reads CASSRDSYEQYF. The CDR3 nucleotides are TGTGCCAGCAGCCGGGACTCCTACGAGCAGTACTTC.

The V and J genes are TRBV18 and TRBJ2-3; D is perhaps TRBD1 (5 bases). This CDR3 spans 17 amino acids. V lost 4 bases and J 2 bases, leaving 19 bases between the germline ends. Germline V gives CDR1 KGHSH, CDR2 LQKENI. For the CDR3, the DNA is TGTGCCAGCTCACAACTACGACAGACCGGATACACAGATACGCAGTATTTT. Protein product: CASSQLRQTGYTDTQYF.

This clone was seen a handful of times. The sample carries other DNA sequences with the same CDR3. The chain has TRBV27 and TRBJ2-1; unclear D gene. The germline V gene encodes CDR1 MNHEY and CDR2 SMNVEV (reference sequence). V dropped 6 bases and J dropped 0 bases, with 6 bases sitting between them. The CDR3 has 13 residues. CDR3 DNA: TGTGCCAGCAGGAGAAGCTCCTACAATGAGCAGTTCTTC. Encoded protein: CASRRSSYNEQFF.

The V call is TRBV7-2, the J call TRBJ1-2; D possibly corresponds to TRBD1 (5 bases). CDR3 length: 14 residues. Trimming shortened V by 0 bases and J by 10 bases, and 15 bases separated the two germline ends. Germline values: CDR1 SGHTA, CDR2 FQGNSA. The CDR3 protein is CASSLASSRDDYTF. Written as DNA, the CDR3 is TGTGCCAGCAGCTTAGCGTCGTCTAGGGACGACTACACCTTC.

The rearrangement links TRBV28 to TRBJ2-7; a weak D match, TRBD2 (6 bases). V dropped 2 bases and J dropped 4 bases, with 12 bases sitting between them. This CDR3 has 14 amino acids. CDR1 and CDR2 from the germline V gene are MDHEN and SYDVKM. The CDR3 loop is CASSLGGVGYEQYF. As DNA, the CDR3 is TGTGCCAGCAGTTTAGGAGGGGTGGGATACGAGCAGTACTTC.

The V call is TRBV6-6, the J call TRBJ2-7; 7 nucleotides match TRBD1. Per the germline V gene, CDR1 is MNHNY and CDR2 is SVGAGI (reference sequence). The CDR3 has 14 amino acids. Trimming cost V 4 bases and J 2 bases; bases outside gene matches: 5. The DNA for the CDR3 is TGTGCCAGCAGTTCCGTTGGGACAGCCTACGAGCAGTACTTC. Residues: CASSSVGTAYEQYF.

This chain joins TRBV4-3 and TRBJ2-1; 12 positions match TRBD2. The V gene's germline CDR1 is LGHNA and CDR2 YSLEER. J gave up 10 bases and V 3 bases, and 7 bases lay outside the gene matches. The CDR3 has 15 amino acids. The CDR3 DNA reads TGCGCCAGCAGCCAGACTAGCGGGAGACTCGTGGAGCAGTTCTTC. Its translation is CASSQTSGRLVEQFF.

As DNA, the CDR3 is TGTGCCAGCAGCTTTGACAGGTTCAACTACGAGCAGTACTTC. Amino acids: CASSFDRFNYEQYF. The chain uses TRBV11-1 and TRBJ2-7; D is perhaps TRBD1 (6 bases). Trimming stripped 3 bases from V and 3 bases from J, with 12 bases between. This CDR3 comprises 14 residues. The germline V gene encodes CDR1 SGHAT and CDR2 FQDESV (reference sequence).

This chain connects TRBV11-2 to TRBJ2-7; TRBD1 agrees at 8 bases. Unmatched junction bases numbered 17, after V lost 6 bases and J lost 1 base. This CDR3 comprises 18 residues. CDR1 and CDR2 (germline): SGHAT, FQNNGV. CDR3 sequence reads: CASSLTRQGKKKSYEQYF. Written as DNA, the CDR3 is TGTGCCAGCAGTCTCACTCGACAGGGGAAGAAAAAATCCTACGAGCAGTACTTC.